Below, one T cell receptor (beta chain) is given with its context. Germline CDR1 MDHEN, CDR2 SYDVKM. The CDR3 is 15 amino acids. Trimming took 6 bases from V and 5 from J; bases not matched to a gene: 9. In the original processing: Amplification from reference gene primers served as the basis for estimated nucleated cell counts. Profiling relied on immunoSEQ multiplex PCR, and the TCRdb table lists in-frame clones only, not all of them. The DNA was the basis for D and trimming; V, J and clone size are from that table. This sample has roughly 140,000 clones, with 84% found just once. The data are from a study of blood T cell repertoires in COVID-19. Whole-study context: The United States, Italy and Spain supplied acute and convalescent COVID-19 samples. Sample material is recorded as cDNA or gDNA derived from T cells, B-cell-depleted T cells, or PBMCs.

The genes are TRBV28 and TRBJ1-5; 8 bases are shared with TRBD1. The clonotype comes from a human donor in a cohort sampled during active COVID-19. The source material was peripheral blood. The CDR3 coding sequence is TGTGCCAGCAGGAGACAGGGGACACAAGATCAGCCCCAGCATTTT. This gives the protein CASRRQGTQDQPQHF.